A single sample gave rise to the 27 T cell receptor beta chains below, sequenced in a study of OX40 agonist ivuxolimab in advanced cancers. TCRdb keeps only in-frame clones here, not all; method: immunoSEQ multiplex PCR. This sample has 60,000 to 65,000 clones, with around 93% found just once. Material: CD4+ or CD8+ T cells sorted from blood, obtained in a trial of the OX40 agonist ivuxolimab. The receptor source for this set is an adult with an advanced solid tumor such as melanoma, head and neck, liver or kidney cancer.

CDR3 coding DNA: TGTGCCAGTAGTATAGCCTCGGACAGCCCTGGCTACACCTTC. The encoded protein is CASSIASDSPGYTF. The chain couples TRBV19 to TRBJ1-2, with D possibly being TRBD1 (6 bases). Germline values: CDR1 LNHDA, CDR2 SQIVND (reference sequence). The CDR3 is 14 residues long. V was shortened by 1 base and J by 7 bases, with 13 bases between the two germline ends.

This chain joins TRBV5-5 and TRBJ2-7, with D maybe TRBD1 (6 bases). CDR1 and CDR2 (germline): SGHKS, YYEKEE (reference sequence). V lost 1 base and J lost 5, with 22 bases in between. The CDR3 is made up of 17 amino acids. CDR3 sequence (DNA): TGTGCCAGCAGCTTGATTGGGGGCTATCCAGAAGTCGACGAGCAGTACTTC. It specifies CASSLIGGYPEVDEQYF.

This chain links TRBV6-1 with TRBJ2-1, with 10 bases lining up with TRBD2. J lost 4 bases, V lost 9 bases, and 9 bases had no gene match. Germline loops: CDR1 MNHNS, CDR2 SASEGT. There are 15 residues in the CDR3. CDR3 region: CASLLAGGLYNEQFF. DNA for the CDR3: TGTGCCAGTCTTTTAGCGGGAGGCTTATACAATGAGCAGTTCTTC.

The chain recombines TRBV5-4 with TRBJ2-5; 8 nucleotides align to TRBD2. Germline trimming cut 1 base from V and 5 bases from J; bases unmatched to any gene: 1. Germline values: CDR1 SGHNT, CDR2 YYREEE (reference sequence). The CDR3 totals 13 residues. The CDR3 loop reads CASSLPGGETQYF. The DNA of the CDR3 is TGTGCCAGCAGCTTGCCGGGGGGGGAGACCCAGTACTTC.

The J gene is TRBJ1-3, the V gene TRBV30; D is possibly TRBD1 (6 bases). The V end was cut by 5 bases, the J end by 6 bases, with 11 bases between. Germline V gives CDR1 GTSNPN, CDR2 SVGIG (reference sequence). The CDR3 consists of 12 residues. The DNA for the CDR3 is TGTGCCTGGGACAGGTCCTTAAACACCATATATTTT. Amino acid sequence: CAWDRSLNTIYF. The whole variable domain, remainder taken from reference TRBV30 and TRBJ1-3, is SQTIHQWPATLVQPVGSPLSLECTVEGTSNPNLYWYRQAAGRGLQLLFYSVGIGQISSEVPQNLSASRPQDRQFILSSKKLLLSDSGFYLCAWDRSLNTIYFGEGSWLTVV.

This chain links TRBV19 with TRBJ2-2; TRBD2 matches at 11 bases. Germline loops: CDR1 LNHDA, CDR2 SQIVND (reference sequence). Germline trimming cut 7 bases from V and 2 bases from J; bases unmatched to any gene: 9. This CDR3 has 17 residues. CDR3 in amino acids: CASTLTSGGVNTGELFF. CDR3 DNA sequence: TGTGCCAGTACCCTCACTAGCGGGGGAGTAAACACCGGGGAGCTGTTTTTT. Variable domain in full (rest from reference TRBV19 and TRBJ2-2): DGGITQSPKYLFRKEGQNVTLSCEQNLNHDAMYWYRQDPGQGLRLIYYSQIVNDFQKGDIAEGYSVSREKKESFPLTVTSAQKNPTAFYLCASTLTSGGVNTGELFFGEGSRLTVL.

V usage is TRBV30 and J usage is TRBJ2-2; D unclear. Trimming left V 0 bases short and J 7 bases short, with 9 bases between. Germline loops: CDR1 GTSNPN, CDR2 SVGIG (reference sequence). The CDR3 length is 13 residues. In nucleotides, the CDR3 is TGTGCCTGGAGTGTGAGGCGTGGCGGGGAGCTGTTTTTT. It codes for CAWSVRRGGELFF.

The CDR3 bases are TGTGCCAGCAGCACCACTAGCGGGGCCGCCGGGGAGCTGTTTTTT. Translating gives CASSTTSGAAGELFF. The rearrangement links TRBV7-2 to TRBJ2-2, with TRBD2 identical over 10 bases. CDR1 and CDR2 from the germline V gene are SGHTA and FQGNSA. V lost 5 bases, J lost 6 bases, and 6 bases stayed unmatched. The CDR3 covers 15 residues.

The V call is TRBV2, the J call TRBJ2-2; TRBD1 agrees at 7 bases. The CDR3 is 15 residues long. The V segment lost 7 bases and the J segment 1 base; nucleotides outside the gene matches: 6. Germline V gene sequence: CDR1 SNHLY, CDR2 FYNNEI. In DNA form, the CDR3 reads TGTGCCAGCAATCTAAGGACAGGGAACACCGGGGAGCTGTTTTTT. This translates into CASNLRTGNTGELFF.

The chain joins TRBV28 to TRBJ2-1; TRBD2 is a possible D gene (5 bases). The CDR3 consists of 19 residues. Germline V gene sequence: CDR1 MDHEN, CDR2 SYDVKM. Trimming stripped 3 bases from V and 0 bases from J, with 21 bases between. The CDR3 loop is CASSFRTGGRWSSYNEQFF. The CDR3 coding sequence is TGTGCCAGCAGTTTCCGGACCGGAGGAAGGTGGAGCTCCTACAATGAGCAGTTCTTC.

V gene TRBV4-1 combines with J gene TRBJ2-1; D remains ambiguous. Between the trimmed V and J ends, which lost 0 bases and 2 bases, there was a span of 8 bases. Germline loops: CDR1 MGHRA, CDR2 YSYEKL. The CDR3 length is 15 residues. In DNA, the CDR3 is TGCGCCAGCAGCCAAGACGCGGCAACCTACAATGAGCAGTTCTTC. Its translation is CASSQDAATYNEQFF.

V gene TRBV5-1 combines with J gene TRBJ2-3; D might be TRBD2 (5 bases). The CDR3 has 16 amino acids. Trimming shortened V by 2 bases and J by 4 bases, and 17 bases separated the two germline ends. The germline CDR1 and CDR2 sequences are SGHRS and YFSETQ. CDR3 protein: CASSFNRFEEADTQYF. CDR3 coding DNA: TGCGCCAGCAGCTTCAATCGTTTCGAGGAGGCAGATACGCAGTATTTT.

Here the CDR3 reads CASSLEGRQSTDTQYF. The CDR3 coding sequence is TGCGCCAGCAGCTTGGAGGGCAGGCAGTCGACAGATACGCAGTATTTT. The chain combines TRBV5-1 with TRBJ2-3; the D is unclear. The CDR3 is 16 residues long. Germline assignment: CDR1 SGHRS and CDR2 YFSETQ. V shed 0 bases and J shed 3 bases, with 14 bases lying between them. Using reference TRBV5-1 and TRBJ2-3 for the parts outside the CDR3, the full variable domain is KAGVTQTPRYLIKTRGQQVTLSCSPISGHRSVSWYQQTPGQGLQFLFEYFSETQRNKGNFPGRFSGRQFSNSRSEMNVSTLELGDSALYLCASSLEGRQSTDTQYFGPGTRLTVL.

J is TRBJ2-5 and V is TRBV18, with D uncertain. Between the trimmed V and J ends, which lost 4 bases and 2 bases, there was a span of 5 bases. There are 12 residues in the CDR3. The germline V gene encodes CDR1 KGHSH and CDR2 LQKENI. CDR3 sequence reads: CASSHTQETQYF. DNA for the CDR3: TGTGCCAGCTCACATACACAAGAGACCCAGTACTTC.

The chain uses TRBV9 and TRBJ2-3; 11 bases fit TRBD2. J lost 3 bases, V lost 2 bases, and 5 bases had no gene match. Looked up from germline, CDR1 is SGDLS and CDR2 is YYNGEE. The CDR3 loop spans 16 amino acids. Written as DNA, the CDR3 is TGTGCCAGCAGCGTCTCGACTAGCGGGACAACAGATACGCAGTATTTT. As protein: CASSVSTSGTTDTQYF.

The V call is TRBV10-2, the J call TRBJ1-3; no firm D call. V lost 2 bases and J 1 base, leaving 9 bases between the germline ends. Germline V gene lookup returns CDR1 WSHSY and CDR2 SAAADI. There are 15 residues in the CDR3. CDR3 sequence: CASSEPKPSGNTIYF. The CDR3 region has the DNA TGCGCCAGCAGTGAGCCGAAGCCGTCTGGAAACACCATATATTTT.

To note about this clone: Its ends do not fully match the called genes, so a read error is possible. The chain links TRBV5-8 to TRBJ1-2, with D unresolved. Per the germline V gene, CDR1 is SGHTS and CDR2 is YDEGEE. There are 12 residues in the CDR3. The CDR3, as DNA: TGTGCCAGCAGCTTGGTTAACTATGGCCACACCTTC. It encodes CASSLVNYGHTF.

As for this clone: Other DNA sequences of this sample code for an identical CDR3. The J gene is TRBJ2-7, the V gene TRBV4-2, with 10 bases matching TRBD2. The germline V gene has CDR1 LGHNA and CDR2 YNFKEQ. The CDR3 has 15 amino acids. J lost 2 bases, V lost 1 base, and 2 bases had no gene match. The DNA of the CDR3 is TGTGCCAGCAGCCAAGGGCTAGCGGGAGCCTACGAGCAGTACTTC. Its protein is CASSQGLAGAYEQYF.

The V and J genes are TRBV5-3 and TRBJ1-4, with unresolved D. TRBV5-3 is identified as an open reading frame with a role that is uncertain. The CDR3 runs to 15 residues. V was shortened by 1 base and J by 8 bases, with 15 bases between the two germline ends. The CDR3 DNA follows: TGTGCCAGAAGCTTGAAGAAACTGGGCGGCGAAAAACTGTTTTTT. Residues: CARSLKKLGGEKLFF.

The sample holds one count of this clone. The rearrangement links TRBV4-1 to TRBJ1-3, with D maybe TRBD1 (6 bases). The V gene lost 4 bases and the J gene lost 4 bases, with 14 bases spanning the gap. Germline loops: CDR1 MGHRA, CDR2 YSYEKL. This CDR3 is 15 amino acids long. The CDR3 protein is CASSRDGQWGNTIYF. The CDR3 nucleotides are TGCGCCAGCAGCCGAGATGGACAGTGGGGAAACACCATATATTTT.

This clone was counted once. CDR3 residues: CASSDQTGSYEQYF. The CDR3 DNA sequence: TGTGCCAGCAGTGACCAGACAGGGAGCTACGAGCAGTACTTC. This chain links TRBV2 with TRBJ2-7, with 7 positions matching TRBD1. This CDR3 comprises 14 residues. With 3 bases clipped from V and 3 bases from J, the junction kept 5 bases outside the gene matches. Germline V lookup: CDR1 SNHLY, CDR2 FYNNEI.

The genes are TRBV6-5 and TRBJ2-1, with 10 nucleotides matching TRBD1. Germline loops: CDR1 MNHEY, CDR2 SVGAGI. V was pared by 4 bases and J by 10 bases, with 10 bases of the junction left unmatched. This CDR3 has 15 amino acids. The CDR3 nucleotides read TGTGCCAGCAGTTTGTGGGACAGGGGAGCAGGCGAGCAGTTCTTC. It yields the protein CASSLWDRGAGEQFF.

This chain joins TRBV5-1 and TRBJ2-3; 7 positions match TRBD2. V was clipped by 5 bases and J by 0 bases; unmatched bases: 9. The CDR3 length is 16 residues. The germline CDR1 and CDR2 sequences are SGHRS and YFSETQ. The CDR3 nucleotides are TGCGCCAGCAGTCGCTCTAGCGGTCGTAGCACAGATACGCAGTATTTT. This translates into CASSRSSGRSTDTQYF. The variable domain in full, completed from reference TRBV5-1 and TRBJ2-3, reads KAGVTQTPRYLIKTRGQQVTLSCSPISGHRSVSWYQQTPGQGLQFLFEYFSETQRNKGNFPGRFSGRQFSNSRSEMNVSTLELGDSALYLCASSRSSGRSTDTQYFGPGTRLTVL.

The chain recombines TRBV27 with TRBJ2-7, with 8 nucleotides matching TRBD2. V lost 5 bases to trimming and J lost 1 base; unmatched junction nucleotides: 7. Germline CDR1 and CDR2: MNHEY and SMNVEV (reference sequence). There are 15 residues in the CDR3. The CDR3 protein is CASSPRGLDSYEQYF. CDR3 nucleotides: TGTGCCAGCAGTCCGAGGGGACTAGATTCCTACGAGCAGTACTTC.

This clone was detected only once. The rearrangement links TRBV2 to TRBJ2-5, with 7 bases matching TRBD1. This CDR3 is 14 amino acids long. Per the germline V gene, CDR1 is SNHLY and CDR2 is FYNNEI. J was trimmed by 2 bases and V by 8 bases; bases with no gene match: 8. In DNA, the CDR3 is TGTGCCAGCTCGACAGGGCCGAATCAAGAGACCCAGTACTTC. Translating gives CASSTGPNQETQYF.

The chain is built from TRBV9 and TRBJ1-3, with TRBD1 matching over 7 bases. The trim removed 0 bases at V and 2 bases at J, leaving 8 bases unmatched. Germline CDR1 and CDR2: SGDLS and YYNGEE. The CDR3 totals 17 residues. In DNA, the CDR3 is TGTGCCAGCAGCGTAGTGCCCACAGGGGTGCCTGGAAACACCATATATTTT. It specifies CASSVVPTGVPGNTIYF.

This clone was seen just once. The V gene is TRBV6-1, the J gene TRBJ2-7, with 7 bases identical to TRBD1. Trimming at V came to 7 bases and at J to 2 bases, leaving 8 bases not matched to a gene. Germline assignment: CDR1 MNHNS and CDR2 SASEGT. The CDR3 runs to 14 residues. The CDR3 sequence: CASTYDREPYEQYF. The CDR3 DNA sequence: TGTGCCAGCACTTACGACAGGGAGCCCTACGAGCAGTACTTC.